The 5 T cell receptor beta chains below all came from one sample that was sequenced in a study of T cell changes during pregnancy in multiple sclerosis. Measured with immunoSEQ multiplex PCR; TCRdb has only the in-frame clones, and not every one. The sample holds about 23,000 clones; about 88% are singletons and the top ten take approximately 1%. The specimen was CD4+ T cells from peripheral blood mononuclear cells, collected in the first trimester of pregnancy. The receptors were gathered from a female donor in good health, enrolled as a control in a pregnancy study.

CDR3 nucleotide sequence: TGTGCCAGCAGCTTAGGTCTAGGTCAAGAGACCCAGTACTTC. Protein sequence: CASSLGLGQETQYF. The J gene is TRBJ2-5, the V gene TRBV7-9, with D uncertain. Germline lookup yields CDR1 SEHNR and CDR2 FQNEAQ (reference sequence). V shed 1 base and J shed 2 bases, with 8 bases lying between them. The CDR3 runs 14 residues.

This chain connects TRBV2 to TRBJ1-2; 8 nucleotides match TRBD1. V lost 4 bases and J lost 6; bases outside the gene matches: 1. Germline V lookup: CDR1 SNHLY, CDR2 FYNNEI. The CDR3 runs to 12 residues. The CDR3 bases are TGTGCCAGCAGTGTGACAGGGGATGGCTACACCTTC. Protein product: CASSVTGDGYTF.

The V gene is TRBV5-1, the J gene TRBJ2-6; 8 nucleotides match TRBD1. V lost 0 bases and J lost 2; bases outside the gene matches: 4. CDR3 length: 17 residues. Germline V gene lookup returns CDR1 SGHRS and CDR2 YFSETQ. CDR3 in DNA: TGCGCCAGCAGCTTGGAGCAGGGGGCGCCTGGGGCCAACGTCCTGACTTTC. It yields the protein CASSLEQGAPGANVLTF.

The chain joins TRBV27 to TRBJ1-5; no firm D call. Germline lookup yields CDR1 MNHEY and CDR2 SMNVEV (reference sequence). There are 15 residues in the CDR3. V was pared by 2 bases and J by 4 bases, with 12 bases between. The CDR3 bases are TGTGCCAGCAGTTTAAGGTCGGCAGGAAATCAGCCCCAGCATTTT. This translates into CASSLRSAGNQPQHF.

The chain is built from TRBV6-5 and TRBJ1-2, with D tentatively TRBD1 (6 bases). With 3 bases removed from V and 1 base from J, the gap between germline ends came to 9 bases. CDR3 length equals 14 residues. Germline V gives CDR1 MNHEY, CDR2 SVGAGI. CDR3 coding DNA: TGTGCCAGCAGTTATCAGGGACATAACTATGGCTACACCTTC. Its protein product is CASSYQGHNYGYTF.